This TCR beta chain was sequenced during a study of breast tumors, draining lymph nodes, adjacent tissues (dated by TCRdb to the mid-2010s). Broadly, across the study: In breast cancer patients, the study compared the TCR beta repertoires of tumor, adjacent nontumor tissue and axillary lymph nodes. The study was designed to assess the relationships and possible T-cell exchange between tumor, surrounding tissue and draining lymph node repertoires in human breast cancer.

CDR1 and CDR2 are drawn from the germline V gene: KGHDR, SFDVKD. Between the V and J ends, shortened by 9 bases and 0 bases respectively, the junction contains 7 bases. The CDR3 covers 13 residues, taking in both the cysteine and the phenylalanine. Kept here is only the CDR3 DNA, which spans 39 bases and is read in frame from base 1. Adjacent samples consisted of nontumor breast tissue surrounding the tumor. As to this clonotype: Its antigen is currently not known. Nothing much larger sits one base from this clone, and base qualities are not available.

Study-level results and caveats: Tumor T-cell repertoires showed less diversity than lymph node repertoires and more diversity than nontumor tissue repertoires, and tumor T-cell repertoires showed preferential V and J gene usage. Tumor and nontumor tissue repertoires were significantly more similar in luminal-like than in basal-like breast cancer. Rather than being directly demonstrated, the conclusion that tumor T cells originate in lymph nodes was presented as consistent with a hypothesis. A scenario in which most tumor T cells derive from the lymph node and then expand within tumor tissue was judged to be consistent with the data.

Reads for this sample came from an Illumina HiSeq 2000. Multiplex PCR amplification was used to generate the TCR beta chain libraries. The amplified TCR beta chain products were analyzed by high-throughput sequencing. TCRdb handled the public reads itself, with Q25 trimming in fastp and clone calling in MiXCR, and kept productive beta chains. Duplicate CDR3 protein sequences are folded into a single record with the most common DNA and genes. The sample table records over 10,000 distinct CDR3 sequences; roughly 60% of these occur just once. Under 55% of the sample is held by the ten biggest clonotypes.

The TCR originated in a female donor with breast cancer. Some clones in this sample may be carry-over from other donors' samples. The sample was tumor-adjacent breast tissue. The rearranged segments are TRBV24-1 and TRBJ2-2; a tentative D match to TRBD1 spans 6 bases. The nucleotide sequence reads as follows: TGTGCCACCGGGACACCGAACACCGGGGAGCTGTTTTTT. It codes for CATGTPNTGELFF.